The sequence of this T cell receptor beta chain was determined in a study of T-cell memory formation after mild COVID-19. MiXCR was run by TCRdb on the 5' RACE reads, yielding one entry per CDR3 protein. The sample lists approximately 100,000 distinct CDR3 sequences, 9.5% to 15% seen once, with around 26% in the top ten. The CDR3 has 14 amino acids. V was clipped by 5 bases and J by 2 bases; unmatched bases: 3. This clonotype was seen a few times. V is TRBV12-3 or TRBV12-4 and J is TRBJ2-3; TRBD2 matches at 8 bases. Sequencing input: PBMCs or a T cell subset sorted from them (not recorded which). The receptor was derived from an adult woman who had mild COVID-19 (a few samples of this study predate the infection). Cell type and time point are not known. The DNA for the CDR3 is TGTGCCAGCAGTGCGGGACTAGTCACAGATACGCAGTATTTT. This translates into CASSAGLVTDTQYF.